This T cell receptor (beta chain) was recorded in a study of T-cell memory formation after mild COVID-19. Study observations and caveats: Clones shrinking between day 15 and 85 showed a balanced CD4/CD8 split, and those that grew later tilted toward CD4+. Mainly in CM and EM were contracting CD4+ clones; CD8+ were in EMRA.

UMIs and sample barcodes were carried by the TCR alpha and TCR beta cDNA libraries that 5'RACE produced using constant-segment primers. TCRdb re-derived calls from the 5' RACE reads in MiXCR, one entry per CDR3 protein. This sample has roughly 370,000 distinct CDR3 sequences, with roughly 15% found just once. Note on this clonotype: Its antigen is unknown.

Trimming took 6 bases from V and 11 from J, leaving 13 bases between them. This CDR3 contains 11 residues. The rearrangement links TRBV12-3 or TRBV12-4 to TRBJ1-1, with D unresolved. This sequence originates from a man aged 18 to 29 who had mild COVID-19 (a few samples of this study predate the infection). Cell type and time point are not known. Specimen: PBMCs or a T cell subset sorted from them (not recorded which). CDR3 nucleotide sequence: TGTGCCAGCAGGGGCCGGGAATCCGCTTTCTTT. Translating it yields CASRGRESAFF.